The clone carrying this T cell receptor (beta chain) was seen a handful of times. The protocol was immunoSEQ multiplex PCR, while the TCRdb copy is restricted to in-frame clones and leaves out a portion. The table has fewer than 8,000 clones, around 72% seen once. The data belong to a study of T cell repertoires in ileal Crohn's disease. Germline CDR1 and CDR2: MNHNY and SVGAGI (reference sequence). With 10 bases clipped from V and 3 bases from J, the junction kept 4 bases outside the gene matches. The length of the CDR3 is 12 residues. The clonotype was recovered from an adult with Crohn's disease. Specimen: ileal tissue. The chain joins TRBV6-6 to TRBJ1-2; 8 nucleotides line up with TRBD1. CDR3 residues: CAIPGQDYGYTF. DNA for the CDR3: TGTGCCATCCCGGGACAGGACTATGGCTACACCTTC.